This section outlines one TCR beta chain sequence together with its context. Its antigen is as yet unknown. The authors made the TRB cDNA libraries by 5' RACE using UMI labels. TCRdb reprocessed the 5' RACE reads and reports one entry per CDR3 protein, with no DNA. The repertoire table contains about 130,000 distinct CDR3 sequences. The record originates from a study of CXCR3-negative and CXCR3-positive naive CD8 T cells. General observations from the study: When CXCR3-positive naive cells were set against CXCR3-negative naive cells, the former had more hydrophobic TRB CDR3s.

CD8+ T cell subsets were each sorted in triplicate, 250,000 to 300,000 cells apiece. This CDR3 is 18 amino acids long. The sequencing input was naive CXCR3+ CD8+ T cells from blood. The subset is: CD45RO-CCR7+CD27+CD95- naive CD8+ T cells expressing CXCR3 (TNR3+). The chain carries TRBV12-3 or TRBV12-4 and TRBJ1-1; the TCRdb call, TRBD1, lacks DNA for checking. The TCR comes from a human donor in good health. Some clones in this sample may be carry-over from other donors' samples. CDR3 sequence: CASTPFVFSPTSNTEAFF.